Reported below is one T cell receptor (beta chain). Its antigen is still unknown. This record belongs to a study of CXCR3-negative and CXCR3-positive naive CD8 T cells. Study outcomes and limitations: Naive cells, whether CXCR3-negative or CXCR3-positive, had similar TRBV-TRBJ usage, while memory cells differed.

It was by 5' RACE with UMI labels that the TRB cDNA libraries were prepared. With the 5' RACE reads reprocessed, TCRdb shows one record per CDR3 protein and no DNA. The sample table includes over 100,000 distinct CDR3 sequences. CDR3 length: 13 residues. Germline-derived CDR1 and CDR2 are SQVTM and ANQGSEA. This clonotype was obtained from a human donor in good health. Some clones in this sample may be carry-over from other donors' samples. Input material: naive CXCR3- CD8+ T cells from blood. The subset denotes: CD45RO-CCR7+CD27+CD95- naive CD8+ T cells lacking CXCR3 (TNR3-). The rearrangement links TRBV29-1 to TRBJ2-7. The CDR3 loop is CSVEGKSSYEQYF.